A single T cell receptor beta chain is shown here with its context. Germline-derived CDR1 and CDR2 are SGHDT and YYEEEE. The V end lost 3 bases, the J end lost 0 bases, and 8 bases lay between the germline ends. The CDR3 is 14 amino acids. Sequencing used immunoSEQ multiplex PCR; TCRdb keeps in-frame clones, though not all of them. The table has about 2.4 million clones, approximately 93% seen once. This entry comes from a study of shared clonotypes between healthy human individuals. V and J are TRBV5-6 and TRBJ2-3; D gene unclear. Sequencing input: naive CD4+ T cells from PBMCs. As for subset: CD45RA+ positively selected. The clonotype originates from a man between 18 and 29 years old in good health. Some clones in this sample may be carry-over from other donors' samples. The CDR3 loop is CASSYIQSTDTQYF. DNA of the CDR3: TGTGCCAGCAGCTACATTCAGAGCACAGATACGCAGTATTTT.